Listed below are T cell receptor beta chains from one sample, sequenced in a study of CD8 T cells in ankylosing spondylitis. Each CDR3 protein gets one entry after TCRdb re-called the 5' RACE reads with MiXCR. The table has more than 250,000 distinct CDR3 sequences, under 8.5% seen once. The source material was blood, either unsorted or a sorted T cell fraction (not recorded which). The receptors come from a male donor with ankylosing spondylitis. Both conserved end residues are trimmed from each CDR3.

V,CDR3
TRBV5-1,ASSSRTETYEQY
TRBV4-1,ASSLGGPRLPGNTIY
TRBV20-1,TVQPGRAYTEAF
TRBV27,ASSKGVAGTEAF
TRBV5-1,ASSLGASGSHNIYEQY
TRBV6-1,ASSLAGAVPDTQY
TRBV5-1,ASNLRTDLNTGELF
TRBV5-1,ASSPTSASYEQY
TRBV28,ASSFLGGDNQPQH
TRBV29-1,SVDVRDSGANVLT
TRBV2,AVTGTGGLLEQF
TRBV7-9,ASSYAASGEKLF
TRBV6-5,ASSYDSVVREKLF
TRBV28,ASSGEYSNQPQH
TRBV4-2,ASSQDQTLSGNTIY
TRBV27,ASTSRHYEQY
TRBV7-9,ASSLIAVSTDTQY
TRBV5-1,ASRAGWGDSTYEQY
TRBV7-2,ASSLTGFATTGELF
TRBV5-1,ASRGQPFQETQY
TRBV7-3,ASSPRKGFPYNEQF
TRBV28,ASSPPRGPQH
TRBV5-1,ASSGSGSGANVLT
TRBV7-8,ASSQGWHQQETQY
TRBV10-2,ASRQTTGSTEAF